This entry lists 4 T cell receptor beta chains sequenced from one sample in a study of CD8 T cells in ankylosing spondylitis. The antigens for these receptors are not known. One entry per CDR3 protein, called by TCRdb with MiXCR from the 5' RACE reads. The top ten clones hold just over 0.5% of a sample with 700,000 to 850,000 distinct CDR3 sequences, roughly 10% of them seen once. General study findings and limits: A motif in TCR beta, a set of eight highly homologous variants, appeared characteristic of ankylosing spondylitis blood.

Material for sequencing was blood, either unsorted or a sorted T cell fraction (not recorded which). Source of these receptors: a male donor with ankylosing spondylitis.

The sample holds a few counts of this clonotype. This rearrangement joins TRBV20-1 to TRBJ1-3; D unclear. Germline V gene lookup returns CDR1 DFQATT and CDR2 SNEGSKA (reference sequence). This CDR3 has 13 residues. V lost 3 bases to trimming and J lost 0 bases, with 6 bases between them. The CDR3 here is CSASPYSGNTIYF. The CDR3, as DNA: TGCAGTGCTAGTCCCTACTCTGGAAACACCATATATTTT.

The chain combines TRBV6-5 with TRBJ1-2, with 7 bases that match TRBD1. Trimming cost V 4 bases and J 2 bases; bases outside gene matches: 13. The CDR3 runs to 17 residues. CDR1 is MNHEY, CDR2 SVGAGI, per germline. CDR3 nucleotides: TGTGCCAGCAGTTCATCCGGGACAGAGGTTTTGAACTATGGCTACACCTTC. Translating it yields CASSSSGTEVLNYGYTF.

For the CDR3, the DNA is TGCAGTGCTAGAGTAGGGACAGGGGTTTCCTACAATGAGCAGTTCTTC. Translating it yields CSARVGTGVSYNEQFF. This chain links TRBV20-1 with TRBJ2-1; 10 positions agree with TRBD1. V dropped 1 base and J dropped 1; count of bases not matched to a gene: 4. Germline values: CDR1 DFQATT, CDR2 SNEGSKA (reference sequence). The CDR3 is made up of 16 amino acids.

This sequence joins TRBV9 and TRBJ2-1; 7 bases fit TRBD1. Losses at the gene ends were 4 bases for V and 3 bases for J; bases not matched to a gene: 10. Germline CDR1 and CDR2: SGDLS and YYNGEE. The CDR3 contains 16 residues. The CDR3 DNA sequence: TGTGCCAGCAGCCCCCTCGGTGGACAGGTCTACAATGAGCAGTTCTTC. Amino acid sequence: CASSPLGGQVYNEQFF. The whole variable domain, filled in from reference TRBV9 and TRBJ2-1, reads DSGVTQTPKHLITATGQRVTLRCSPRSGDLSVYWYQQSLDQGLQFLIQYYNGEERAKGNILERFSAQQFPDLHSELNLSSLELGDSALYFCASSPLGGQVYNEQFFGPGTRLTVL.